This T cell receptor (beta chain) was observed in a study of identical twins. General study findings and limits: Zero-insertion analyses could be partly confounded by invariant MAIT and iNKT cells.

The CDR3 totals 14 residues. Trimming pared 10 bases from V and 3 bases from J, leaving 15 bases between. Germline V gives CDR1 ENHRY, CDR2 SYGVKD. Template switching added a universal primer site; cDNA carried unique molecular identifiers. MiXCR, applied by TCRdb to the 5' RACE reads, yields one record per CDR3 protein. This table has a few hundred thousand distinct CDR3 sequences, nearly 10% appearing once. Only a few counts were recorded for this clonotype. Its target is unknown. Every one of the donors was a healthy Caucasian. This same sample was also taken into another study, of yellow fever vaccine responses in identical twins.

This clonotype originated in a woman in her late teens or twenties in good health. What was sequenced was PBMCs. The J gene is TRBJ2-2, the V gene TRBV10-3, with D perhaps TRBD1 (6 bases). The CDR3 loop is CATETGSDTGELFF. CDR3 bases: TGTGCCACTGAAACAGGGTCGGACACCGGGGAGCTGTTTTTT.